This entry lists 21 T cell receptor beta chains sequenced from one sample in a study of cytomegalovirus exposure and HLA in healthy donors. A multiplex PCR was run with 60 Vbeta primers and 13 Jbeta primers. Produced via immunoSEQ multiplex PCR; TCRdb's table is partial and in-frame only. The sample yields 130,000 to 150,000 clones, 75% to 80% seen once. The source material was PBMCs. Receptor source: a woman aged 18-30 years in good health and CMV-seropositive.

The rearrangement uses TRBV18 and TRBJ2-7, with D possibly TRBD1 on 6 matching bases. The ends were cut back, 3 bases at V and 6 bases at J, with 18 bases in the middle. The CDR3 consists of 15 residues. Germline CDR1 KGHSH, CDR2 LQKENI. CDR3 region: CASSPQGPHDGEQYF. The DNA for the CDR3 is TGTGCCAGCTCACCTCAGGGGCCCCACGACGGCGAGCAGTACTTC.

V gene TRBV7-9 combines with J gene TRBJ2-2, with D perhaps matching TRBD2 (5 bases). The CDR3 has 17 residues. Per the germline V gene, CDR1 is SEHNR and CDR2 is FQNEAQ (reference sequence). V was cut by 2 bases and J by 4 bases, with 17 bases left in between. This chain's CDR3 is CASSLKVSGRATGELFF. CDR3 DNA sequence: TGTGCCAGCAGCTTAAAGGTTTCGGGGAGAGCCACCGGGGAGCTGTTTTTT.

The gene calls are TRBV7-8 and TRBJ1-6; 8 bases are shared with TRBD1. The CDR3 has 14 residues. Trimming cost V 4 bases and J 6 bases; bases outside gene matches: 2. Germline-derived CDR1 and CDR2 are SGHVS and FQNEAQ. The CDR3 bases are TGTGCCAGCAGCTCTGACAGGGGTAATTCACCCCTCCACTTT. Translation: CASSSDRGNSPLHF.

V is TRBV27 and J is TRBJ1-1; D not resolved. The CDR3 length is 15 residues. Germline V gene lookup returns CDR1 MNHEY and CDR2 SMNVEV (reference sequence). With 3 bases removed from V and 1 base from J, the gap between germline ends came to 12 bases. The CDR3 here is CASSFNGAWNTEAFF. The CDR3 region has the DNA TGTGCCAGCAGTTTTAACGGAGCTTGGAACACTGAAGCTTTCTTT.

The V gene is TRBV5-8, the J gene TRBJ1-5, with D unclear. This CDR3 has 15 amino acids. V lost 0 bases to trimming and J lost 0 bases, with 7 bases between them. The germline V gene has CDR1 SGHTS and CDR2 YDEGEE. In nucleotides, the CDR3 is TGTGCCAGCAGCTTGGGCACAGTTAGCAATCAGCCCCAGCATTTT. Encoded protein: CASSLGTVSNQPQHF.

This clone was observed a single time. The chain recombines TRBV27 with TRBJ1-2; 10 bases align to TRBD1. Germline V lookup: CDR1 MNHEY, CDR2 SMNVEV (reference sequence). With 6 bases clipped from V and 2 bases from J, the junction kept 6 bases outside the gene matches. CDR3 length equals 15 residues. In DNA form, the CDR3 reads TGTGCCAGCAGCCGACAGGGGGCTTTAAACTATGGCTACACCTTC. Protein product: CASSRQGALNYGYTF.

The chain joins TRBV6-1 to TRBJ2-1; TRBD1 matches at 8 bases. The CDR3 totals 15 residues. CDR1 is MNHNS and CDR2 is SASEGT in the germline V gene. V lost 3 bases and J lost 2; bases outside the gene matches: 3. This CDR3 reads CASSETGDPYNEQFF. The CDR3 DNA reads as TGTGCCAGCAGTGAGACAGGGGATCCCTACAATGAGCAGTTCTTC.

Here the CDR3 DNA reads TGCGCCAGCAGCTTGGGGCCGGGGGGGGTGAAATCCTACGAGCAGTACTTC. Translating it yields CASSLGPGGVKSYEQYF. The V gene is TRBV5-1, the J gene TRBJ2-7; 8 bases fit TRBD2. Trimming at V came to 0 bases and at J to 1 base, leaving 9 bases not matched to a gene. Germline values: CDR1 SGHRS, CDR2 YFSETQ. This CDR3 has 17 residues. The full variable domain, completed using reference TRBV5-1 and TRBJ2-7, is KAGVTQTPRYLIKTRGQQVTLSCSPISGHRSVSWYQQTPGQGLQFLFEYFSETQRNKGNFPGRFSGRQFSNSRSEMNVSTLELGDSALYLCASSLGPGGVKSYEQYFGPGTRLTVT.

In this sample, this clone turned up once. Distinct nucleotide sequences in the sample also encode this CDR3. The chain uses TRBV27 and TRBJ1-4; TRBD1 agrees at 7 bases. V lost 3 bases and J lost 5; bases outside the gene matches: 3. Per germline, CDR1 MNHEY and CDR2 SMNVEV (reference sequence). This CDR3 has 14 amino acids. The CDR3 nucleotides read TGTGCCAGCAGTTTGACAGGGCTAAATGAAAAACTGTTTTTT. It specifies CASSLTGLNEKLFF.

This clone has just a few counts. The chain couples TRBV30 to TRBJ1-4; 10 positions match TRBD1. CDR1 and CDR2 (germline): GTSNPN, SVGIG (reference sequence). Trimming cost V 5 bases and J 0 bases; bases outside gene matches: 3. The CDR3 totals 15 residues. CDR3 in DNA: TGTGCCTGGGGGACAGGGGTTGCAACTAATGAAAAACTGTTTTTT. Its translation: CAWGTGVATNEKLFF.

The chain carries TRBV11-1 and TRBJ2-3, with D tentatively TRBD1 (5 bases). V shed 4 bases and J shed 2 bases, with 13 bases lying between them. Germline-derived CDR1 and CDR2 are SGHAT and FQDESV (reference sequence). This CDR3 has 15 residues. DNA for the CDR3: TGTGCCAGCAGCTACGACGACAGAGCCACAGATACGCAGTATTTT. Its protein is CASSYDDRATDTQYF.

The genes are TRBV7-8 and TRBJ1-1; D perhaps matches TRBD1 (6 bases). The germline gives CDR1 SGHVS, CDR2 FQNEAQ. Between the trimmed V and J ends, which lost 5 bases and 0 bases, there was a span of 16 bases. The CDR3 contains 16 residues. The CDR3 reads CASSLVQGRMNTEAFF. The CDR3 region has the DNA TGTGCCAGCAGCCTGGTACAGGGACGAATGAACACTGAAGCTTTCTTT. Supplemented by reference TRBV7-8 and TRBJ1-1, the full variable domain reads GAGVSQSPRYKVAKRGQDVALRCDPISGHVSLFWYQQALGQGPEFLTYFQNEAQLDKSGLPSDRFFAERPEGSVSTLKIQRTQQEDSAVYLCASSLVQGRMNTEAFFGQGTRLTVV.

This chain joins TRBV1 and TRBJ2-5; whether TRBD2, the table's D call, matches the DNA was not checked. TRBV1 is designated a pseudogene. The length of the CDR3 is 14 residues. The DNA for the CDR3 is TGCACCAAGAAGCGGGCCGCTCCCCAGGAGACCCAGTACTTC. This gives the protein CTKKRAAPQETQYF.

V is TRBV15 and J is TRBJ1-5; D is uncertain. Germline V CDR1 and CDR2: LNHNV, YYDKDF (reference sequence). This CDR3 has 13 residues. Trimming took off 5 bases at V and 7 bases at J, with 12 bases between the two ends. The CDR3 DNA follows: TGTGCCACCAGCGAGGGCAGTGAACAGCCCCAGCATTTT. Amino acid sequence: CATSEGSEQPQHF.

The sample holds a few counts of this clone. The V call is TRBV2, the J call TRBJ2-7; the D gene is possibly TRBD1 (6 bases). The CDR3 totals 14 residues. The germline V gene encodes CDR1 SNHLY and CDR2 FYNNEI. V was trimmed by 3 bases and J by 4 bases, leaving 13 bases between them. The CDR3, as DNA: TGTGCCAGCAGTGAGAGGCAGGGGATGTACGAGCAGTACTTC. Protein: CASSERQGMYEQYF. The whole variable domain, remainder taken from reference TRBV2 and TRBJ2-7, is EPEVTQTPSHQVTQMGQEVILRCVPISNHLYFYWYRQILGQKVEFLVSFYNNEISEKSEIFDDQFSVERPDGSNFTLKIRSTKLEDSAMYFCASSERQGMYEQYFGPGTRLTVT.

The chain links TRBV2 to TRBJ2-1, with 10 bases identical to TRBD1. The V segment lost 8 bases and the J segment 6 bases; nucleotides outside the gene matches: 7. The CDR3 has 14 amino acids. Germline CDR1 is SNHLY and CDR2 is FYNNEI. In DNA form, the CDR3 reads TGTGCCAGCCTCCGGGACAGGGGCTTCAATGAGCAGTTCTTC. Translated, it gives CASLRDRGFNEQFF.

The chain joins TRBV6-1 to TRBJ2-7; tentatively, D is TRBD2 (6 bases). The CDR3 is 17 amino acids. V was trimmed by 1 base and J by 7 bases, leaving 23 bases between them. Looked up from germline, CDR1 is MNHNS and CDR2 is SASEGT. DNA of the CDR3: TGTGCCAGCAGTGAAGTCGGCGCTGGTATCGGTGCGGGGGAGCAGTACTTC. It encodes CASSEVGAGIGAGEQYF.

The V and J genes are TRBV6-6 and TRBJ1-1; 9 bases agree with TRBD1. Germline V gene sequence: CDR1 MNHNY, CDR2 SVGAGI (reference sequence). V trimming: 3 bases; J trimming: 4 bases; junction bases outside the gene matches: 3. The length of the CDR3 is 14 residues. This CDR3 reads CASSYGQGSTEAFF. The CDR3 DNA sequence: TGTGCCAGCAGTTATGGACAGGGGAGCACTGAAGCTTTCTTT.

The chain recombines TRBV7-6 with TRBJ1-1; the match to TRBD1 covers 8 bases. Trimming removed 5 bases from V and 3 bases from J; junction bases left unmatched: 5. Germline loops: CDR1 SGHVS, CDR2 FNYEAQ. This CDR3 spans 14 amino acids. The CDR3 sequence: CASSETGVDTEAFF. In nucleotides, the CDR3 is TGTGCCAGCAGCGAGACAGGGGTAGACACTGAAGCTTTCTTT.

With regard to this clone: The junction shows a germline mismatch at one end, possibly a read error. This chain uses TRBV7-9 with TRBJ2-7, with 11 bases lining up with TRBD2. Germline loops: CDR1 SEHNR, CDR2 FQNEAQ (reference sequence). The CDR3 length is 15 residues. The chain's CDR3 is CASSLAGGSSYEQYF. The CDR3 nucleotides are TGTGCCAGCAGTTTAGCGGGGGGGAGCTCCTACGAGCAGTACTTC. The full variable domain, completed using reference TRBV7-9 and TRBJ2-7, is DTGVSQNPRHKITKRGQNVTFRCDPISEHNRLYWYRQTLGQGPEFLTYFQNEAQLEKSRLLSDRFSAERPKGSFSTLEIQRTEQGDSAMYLCASSLAGGSSYEQYFGPGTRLTVT.

J is TRBJ2-5 and V is TRBV2; TRBD1 agrees at 8 bases. The CDR3 totals 15 residues. The V and J ends lost 6 bases and 1 base, in that order; junction bases with no gene match: 7. Germline V gene lookup returns CDR1 SNHLY and CDR2 FYNNEI. The DNA of the CDR3 is TGTGCCAGCAGCCGGACAGGGATTCTCCAAGAGACCCAGTACTTC. Protein: CASSRTGILQETQYF.